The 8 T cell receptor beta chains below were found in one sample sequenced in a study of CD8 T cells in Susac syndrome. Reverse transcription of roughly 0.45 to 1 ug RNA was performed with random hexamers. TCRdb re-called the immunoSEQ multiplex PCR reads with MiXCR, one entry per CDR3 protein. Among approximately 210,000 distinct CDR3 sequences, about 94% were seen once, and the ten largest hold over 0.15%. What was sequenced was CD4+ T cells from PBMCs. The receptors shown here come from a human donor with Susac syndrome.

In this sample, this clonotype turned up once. The CDR3 protein is CASSLEGQSSYEQYF. The CDR3 nucleotides read TGTGCCAGCAGCTTAGAGGGACAGAGCTCCTACGAGCAGTACTTC. The J gene is TRBJ2-7, the V gene TRBV11-2, with 7 positions matching TRBD1. V was pared by 0 bases and J by 0 bases, with 2 bases of the junction left unmatched. Germline V CDR1 and CDR2: SGHAT, FQNNGV. The CDR3 is made up of 15 amino acids.

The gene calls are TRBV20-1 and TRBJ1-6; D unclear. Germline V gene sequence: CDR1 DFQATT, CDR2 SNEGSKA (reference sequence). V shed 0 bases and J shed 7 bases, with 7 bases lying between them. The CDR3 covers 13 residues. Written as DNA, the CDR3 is TGCAGTGCTAGAGATGGATGGAATTCACCCCTCCACTTT. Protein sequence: CSARDGWNSPLHF.

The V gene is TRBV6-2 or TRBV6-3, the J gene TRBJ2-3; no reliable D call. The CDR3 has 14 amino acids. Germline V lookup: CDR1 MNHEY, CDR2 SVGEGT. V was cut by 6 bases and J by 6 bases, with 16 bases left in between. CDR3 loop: CASSLLVAADTQYF. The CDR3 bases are TGTGCCAGCAGCTTGCTAGTAGCCGCGGATACGCAGTATTTT.

The CDR3 bases are TGCAGTGCTGACCTTGCGGGACCCAGCTACGAGCAGTACTTC. Encoded protein: CSADLAGPSYEQYF. The chain joins TRBV20-1 to TRBJ2-7; possibly TRBD2 for D (6 bases). The CDR3 has 14 amino acids. Between the trimmed V and J ends, which lost 5 bases and 3 bases, there was a span of 17 bases. CDR1 and CDR2 (germline): DFQATT, SNEGSKA (reference sequence).

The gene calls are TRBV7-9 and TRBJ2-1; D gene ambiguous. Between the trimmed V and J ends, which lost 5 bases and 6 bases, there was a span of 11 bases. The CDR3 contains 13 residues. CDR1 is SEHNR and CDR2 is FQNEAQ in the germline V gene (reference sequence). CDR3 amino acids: CASSPRDGNEQFF. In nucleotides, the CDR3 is TGTGCCAGCAGCCCCCGTGATGGCAATGAGCAGTTCTTC.

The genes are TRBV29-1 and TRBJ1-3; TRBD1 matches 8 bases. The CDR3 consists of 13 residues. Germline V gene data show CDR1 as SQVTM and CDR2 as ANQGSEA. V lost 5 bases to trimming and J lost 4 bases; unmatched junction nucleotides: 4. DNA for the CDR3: TGCAGCGTTCCAGGGGGCGCAGGAAACACCATATATTTT. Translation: CSVPGGAGNTIYF.

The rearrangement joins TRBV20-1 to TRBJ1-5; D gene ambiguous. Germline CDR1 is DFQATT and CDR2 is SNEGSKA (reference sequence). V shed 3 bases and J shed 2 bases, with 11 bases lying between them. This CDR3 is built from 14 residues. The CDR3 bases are TGCAGTGCTAGTGAGGGTCGGGGCAATCAGCCCCAGCATTTT. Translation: CSASEGRGNQPQHF.

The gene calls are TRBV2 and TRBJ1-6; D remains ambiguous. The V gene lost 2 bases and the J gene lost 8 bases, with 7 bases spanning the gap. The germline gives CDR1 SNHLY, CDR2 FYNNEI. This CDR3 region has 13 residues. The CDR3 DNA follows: TGTGCCAGCAGTGAAAGCCGAGATTCACCCCTCCACTTT. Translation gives CASSESRDSPLHF.